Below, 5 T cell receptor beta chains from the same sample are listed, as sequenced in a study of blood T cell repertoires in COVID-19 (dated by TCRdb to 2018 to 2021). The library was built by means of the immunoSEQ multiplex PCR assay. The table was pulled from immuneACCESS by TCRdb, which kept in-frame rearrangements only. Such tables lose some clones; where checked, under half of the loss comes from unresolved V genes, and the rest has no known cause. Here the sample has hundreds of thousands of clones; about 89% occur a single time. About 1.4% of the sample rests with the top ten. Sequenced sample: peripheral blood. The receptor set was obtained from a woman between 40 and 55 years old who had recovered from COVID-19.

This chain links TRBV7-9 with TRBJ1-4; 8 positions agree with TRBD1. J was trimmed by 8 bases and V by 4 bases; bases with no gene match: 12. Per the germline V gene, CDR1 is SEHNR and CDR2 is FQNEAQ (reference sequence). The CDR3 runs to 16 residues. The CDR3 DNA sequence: TGTGCCAGCAGCTCCTCGACAGGGGCCTCCAGGGAAAAACTGTTTTTT. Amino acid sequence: CASSSSTGASREKLFF. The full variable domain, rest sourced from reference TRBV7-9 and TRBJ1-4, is DTGVSQNPRHKITKRGQNVTFRCDPISEHNRLYWYRQTLGQGPEFLTYFQNEAQLEKSRLLSDRFSAERPKGSFSTLEIQRTEQGDSAMYLCASSSSTGASREKLFFGSGTQLSVL.

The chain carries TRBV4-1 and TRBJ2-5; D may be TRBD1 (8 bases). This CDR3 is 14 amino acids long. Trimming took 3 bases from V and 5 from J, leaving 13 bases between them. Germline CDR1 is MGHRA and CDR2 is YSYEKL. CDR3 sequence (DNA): TGCGCCAGCAGCCACGACAGGGGAGGGGAGACCCAGTACTTC. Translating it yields CASSHDRGGETQYF.

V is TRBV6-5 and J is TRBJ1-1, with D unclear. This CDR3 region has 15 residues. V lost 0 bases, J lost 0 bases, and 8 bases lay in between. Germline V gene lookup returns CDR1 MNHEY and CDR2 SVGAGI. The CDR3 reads CASSYSGVMNTEAFF. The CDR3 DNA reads TGTGCCAGCAGTTACTCAGGAGTCATGAACACTGAAGCTTTCTTT.

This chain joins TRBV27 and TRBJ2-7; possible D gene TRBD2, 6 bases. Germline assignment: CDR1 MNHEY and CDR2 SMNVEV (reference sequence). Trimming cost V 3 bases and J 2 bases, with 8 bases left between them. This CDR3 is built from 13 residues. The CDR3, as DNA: TGTGCCAGCAGTTTGGGGGGAACCTACGAGCAGTACTTC. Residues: CASSLGGTYEQYF.

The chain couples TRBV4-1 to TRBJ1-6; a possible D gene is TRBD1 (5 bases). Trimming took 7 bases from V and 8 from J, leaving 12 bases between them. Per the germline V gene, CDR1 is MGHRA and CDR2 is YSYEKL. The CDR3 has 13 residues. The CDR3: CASNATEDSPLHF. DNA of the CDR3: TGCGCCAGCAACGCGACAGAAGATTCACCCCTCCACTTT.